The 19 T cell receptor beta chains below come from one sample, sequenced in a study of blood T cell repertoires in COVID-19. Profiled with immunoSEQ multiplex PCR; TCRdb holds only in-frame clones, not every one. The table shows 52,000 or so clones, with more than 90% occurring only once. The specimen sequenced was peripheral blood. These receptor sequences come from a man aged 45-65 years with acute or convalescent COVID-19.

The chain employs TRBV27 and TRBJ2-3; TRBD2 agrees at 7 bases. The CDR3 runs to 16 residues. Losses at the gene ends were 3 bases for V and 3 bases for J; bases not matched to a gene: 9. The germline gives CDR1 MNHEY, CDR2 SMNVEV (reference sequence). CDR3 sequence reads: CASSFSSGAGTDTQYF. In DNA form, the CDR3 reads TGTGCCAGCAGTTTCTCTAGCGGAGCGGGTACAGATACGCAGTATTTT.

The rearrangement links TRBV2 to TRBJ1-2, with 9 bases fitting TRBD1. The CDR3 is made up of 15 amino acids. The V segment lost 5 bases and the J segment 1 base; nucleotides outside the gene matches: 5. Germline CDR1 reads SNHLY; CDR2 reads FYNNEI. CDR3 nucleotide sequence: TGTGCCAGCAGTTTAGGGACAGGGAATAACTATGGCTACACCTTC. This codes for CASSLGTGNNYGYTF. The entire variable domain, with the rest obtained from reference TRBV2 and TRBJ1-2, is as follows: EPEVTQTPSHQVTQMGQEVILRCVPISNHLYFYWYRQILGQKVEFLVSFYNNEISEKSEIFDDQFSVERPDGSNFTLKIRSTKLEDSAMYFCASSLGTGNNYGYTFGSGTRLTVV.

The chain carries TRBV24-1 and TRBJ1-4; D gene ambiguous. Germline-derived CDR1 and CDR2 are KGHDR and SFDVKD. There are 14 residues in the CDR3. Trimming took 6 bases from V and 8 from J, leaving 15 bases between them. CDR3 residues: CATSQPGPGEKLFF. CDR3 coding DNA: TGTGCCACCAGTCAGCCGGGCCCGGGGGAAAAACTGTTTTTT.

The V call is TRBV27, the J call TRBJ1-5; the match to TRBD1 covers 11 bases. The CDR3 contains 14 residues. V trimming: 5 bases; J trimming: 7 bases; junction bases outside the gene matches: 4. Germline lookup yields CDR1 MNHEY and CDR2 SMNVEV (reference sequence). The CDR3 reads CASSRTGGRQPQHF. The CDR3 DNA sequence: TGTGCCAGCAGTCGGACAGGGGGCAGGCAGCCCCAGCATTTT.

This rearrangement joins TRBV11-3 to TRBJ2-1; possible D gene TRBD2, 6 bases. Trimming took off 5 bases at V and 8 bases at J, with 34 bases between the two ends. CDR1 is SGHNT and CDR2 is YENEEA in the germline V gene. The CDR3 extends over 20 amino acids. As DNA, the CDR3 is TGTGCCAGCAGCCTCCACCGCGCCGGTGTCTGGCCATCTAAGCGGGATGAGCAGTTCTTC. Residues: CASSLHRAGVWPSKRDEQFF.

This chain connects TRBV19 to TRBJ2-7; 8 nucleotides align to TRBD2. The CDR3 is 12 residues long. CDR1 LNHDA and CDR2 SQIVND come from the germline V gene (reference sequence). V trimming: 10 bases; J trimming: 3 bases; junction bases outside the gene matches: 5. The CDR3 here is CATAGAFYEQYF. As DNA, the CDR3 is TGTGCCACAGCGGGAGCGTTCTACGAGCAGTACTTC.

CDR3 bases: TGTGCCAGCAGCGCCTTGCTCGGGTACAATGAGCAGTTCTTC. Its translation: CASSALLGYNEQFF. V is TRBV9 and J is TRBJ2-1, with unresolved D. Germline values: CDR1 SGDLS, CDR2 YYNGEE. The CDR3 extends over 14 amino acids. The V and J ends lost 3 bases and 4 bases respectively, with 11 bases between them.

The chain recombines TRBV6-8 with TRBJ1-3; TRBD1 aligns across 7 bases. This CDR3 has 19 residues. Trimming took 6 bases from V and 4 from J; bases not matched to a gene: 21. CDR1 is MNHGY and CDR2 is SAAAGT in the germline V gene. CDR3 in amino acids: CASSYTGRGATGTGNTIYF. In DNA, the CDR3 is TGTGCCAGCAGCTATACGGGCAGGGGGGCGACAGGGACAGGAAACACCATATATTTT.

This clone was counted a few times. The rearrangement joins TRBV28 to TRBJ1-2; 8 bases match TRBD1. After removal of 4 bases from V and 8 bases from J, the junction contained 12 bases not matched to a gene. This CDR3 is built from 15 residues. CDR1 is MDHEN, CDR2 SYDVKM, per germline. The CDR3 DNA sequence: TGTGCCAGCAGTTCGCTAGGACAGGGACCCTACGGCTACACCTTC. As protein: CASSSLGQGPYGYTF.

The chain has TRBV25-1 and TRBJ1-6; D is perhaps TRBD1 (6 bases). CDR1 is MGHDK, CDR2 SYGVNS, per germline. The CDR3 extends over 14 amino acids. Trimming removed 3 bases at V and 6 bases at J, with 9 bases between. The CDR3 region has the DNA TGTGCCAGCAGTGATACAGGGCTTAATTCACCCCTCCACTTT. It yields the protein CASSDTGLNSPLHF.

V and J are TRBV6-5 and TRBJ2-1; D uncertain. Per the germline V gene, CDR1 is MNHEY and CDR2 is SVGAGI. The CDR3 is 13 residues long. Trimming stripped 5 bases from V and 9 bases from J, with 14 bases between. Here the CDR3 DNA reads TGTGCCAGCAGTAGAGCAGAGGTTACTGAGCAGTTCTTC. It translates to CASSRAEVTEQFF.

This chain connects TRBV10-1 to TRBJ2-1; D unresolved. The CDR3 contains 15 residues. Deletions cut 3 bases from V and 5 bases from J, with 14 bases between. The germline V gene encodes CDR1 WNHNN and CDR2 SYGVQD (reference sequence). CDR3 nucleotides: TGCGCCAGCAGTGATATATCGAGGCGGAACAATGAGCAGTTCTTC. Translating it yields CASSDISRRNNEQFF.

The rearrangement joins TRBV29-1 to TRBJ2-1; D might be TRBD1 (6 bases). CDR1 is SQVTM and CDR2 is ANQGSEA in the germline V gene. V was shortened by 1 base and J by 10 bases, with 14 bases between the two germline ends. The CDR3 consists of 13 residues. CDR3 DNA: TGCAGCGTTGAAGGAACAGGGAAACTGGAGCAGTTCTTC. Translated, it gives CSVEGTGKLEQFF.

This sequence joins TRBV29-1 and TRBJ2-1, with TRBD2 identical over 10 bases. This CDR3 is 16 amino acids long. The ends lost 3 bases at V and 0 bases at J; junction bases unmatched: 5. Germline lookup yields CDR1 SQVTM and CDR2 ANQGSEA. The CDR3 sequence is CSVDLASGSSYNEQFF. The CDR3 DNA sequence: TGCAGCGTTGATCTGGCTAGCGGGAGCTCCTACAATGAGCAGTTCTTC.

This chain joins TRBV5-4 and TRBJ2-5, with a weak D call TRBD2 (5 bases). This CDR3 has 13 amino acids. Germline V gene data show CDR1 as SGHNT and CDR2 as YYREEE (reference sequence). V was cut by 1 base and J by 4 bases, with 8 bases left in between. This chain's CDR3 is CASSLIGLETQYF. The DNA for the CDR3 is TGTGCCAGCAGCTTGATAGGACTAGAGACCCAGTACTTC.

The chain employs TRBV6-5 and TRBJ2-3; D is undetermined. This CDR3 region has 13 residues. Trimming took off 4 bases at V and 4 bases at J, with 9 bases between the two ends. CDR1 is MNHEY, CDR2 SVGAGI, per germline. The chain's CDR3 is CASSLLNSDTQYF. The CDR3 coding sequence is TGTGCCAGCAGTTTACTCAACTCAGATACGCAGTATTTT.

This clone was recorded only once. V is TRBV5-1 and J is TRBJ2-2; weak D call: TRBD2 (5 bases). V lost 6 bases and J 2 bases, leaving 17 bases between the germline ends. This CDR3 contains 16 residues. Germline assignment: CDR1 SGHRS and CDR2 YFSETQ. CDR3: CASIEGGGYNTGELFF. Written as DNA, the CDR3 is TGCGCCAGCATCGAGGGCGGTGGCTACAACACCGGGGAGCTGTTTTTT.

For this clone: At one end, the junction sequence differs from germline, possibly due to a read error. This chain connects TRBV11-3 to TRBJ2-3; D is uncertain. Germline V gives CDR1 SGHNT, CDR2 YENEEA. The CDR3 contains 13 residues. CDR3 nucleotides: TGTGCCAGCAGCTTAGACTTAAAGTCAAGAAGCGATTTT. Its translation is CASSLDLKSRSDF.

The chain joins TRBV27 to TRBJ2-7; 7 bases are a match to TRBD2. Unmatched junction bases numbered 7, after V lost 6 bases and J lost 5 bases. Germline V gene sequence: CDR1 MNHEY, CDR2 SMNVEV (reference sequence). This CDR3 contains 13 residues. DNA for the CDR3: TGTGCCAGCAGCGAACGGGGGGTCGACGAGCAGTACTTC. Protein product: CASSERGVDEQYF.